Below, 2 T cell receptor beta chains from the same sample are listed, as sequenced in a study of T cell responses to AZD1222 COVID-19 vaccine. Here immunoSEQ multiplex PCR was the method, and the copy in TCRdb shows in-frame clones only, minus some. Of around 110,000 clones in the sample, 85% to 95% were seen once. The sample in question was peripheral blood, obtained on day 0 of AZD1222 vaccination. These receptors all come from an adult in good health.

This chain links TRBV5-1 with TRBJ2-5, with 7 bases fitting TRBD1. V gave up 7 bases and J gave up 2 bases; unmatched junction bases: 2. CDR3 size: 12 residues. In germline, CDR1 is SGHRS, CDR2 YFSETQ. CDR3 protein: CASSRGQETQYF. CDR3 DNA sequence: TGCGCCAGCTCCAGGGGGCAAGAGACCCAGTACTTC.

This clone was counted a single time. CDR3 loop: CASSSRGQGNYNEQFF. CDR3 in DNA: TGTGCCAGCAGTTCCCGGGGACAGGGAAACTACAATGAGCAGTTCTTC. The chain uses TRBV6-6 and TRBJ2-1; 9 nucleotides align to TRBD1. With 4 bases clipped from V and 3 bases from J, the junction kept 7 bases outside the gene matches. The CDR3 totals 16 residues. Germline V CDR1 and CDR2: MNHNY, SVGAGI (reference sequence).